Listed below are T cell receptor beta chains from one sample, sequenced in a study of blood T cells in healthy people across ages. TCRdb redid the calling of the 5' RACE reads with MiXCR, one entry per CDR3 protein. Of 1.5 million to 2 million distinct CDR3 sequences listed, about two fifths are singletons. Sequencing input: blood. The receptors were sampled from a human donor in good health. Both conserved end residues are part of each CDR3. D genes are given only for firm matches.

- | TRBJ2-2 | TRBV20-1 | CSARKYEMTGELFF
- | TRBJ2-5 | TRBV4-2 | CASSQAMGGRETQYF
TRBD1 | TRBJ1-4 | TRBV20-1 | CSARVPGGTNEKLFF
- | TRBJ2-4 | TRBV11-3 | CASSWQPGATYNEQYF
TRBD2 | TRBJ2-5 | TRBV11-2 | CASSYHTTGLAGEETQYF
TRBD2 | TRBJ2-3 | TRBV28 | CATNIPRTSGGPITDTQYF
TRBD2 | TRBJ2-7 | TRBV15 | CATSRGPAGDHEQYF
TRBD2 | - | TRBV6-5 | CASKESGGINEQYF
TRBD1 | TRBJ1-2 | TRBV7-9 | CASSAQGTGNYGYTF
- | TRBJ2-7 | TRBV5-6 | CASTEGTVSSYEQYF
- | TRBJ1-2 | TRBV29-1 | CSVGEAGRVGYTF
- | TRBJ1-6 | TRBV28 | CASSPVAQTLHF
TRBD2 | TRBJ2-1 | TRBV28 | CASSLSPSGDFAEQFF
TRBD1 | TRBJ1-2 | TRBV4-3 | CASSQHPRGQGEYGYTF
TRBD1 | TRBJ2-5 | TRBV18 | CTSSPQGTEETQYF
- | TRBJ2-7 | TRBV20-1 | CSARDWVGAGYEQYF
TRBD1 | TRBJ1-5 | TRBV6-5 | CASGYRGLGQPQHF
- | TRBJ2-3 | TRBV6-2/TRBV6-3 | CASCDPRGTDTQYF
- | TRBJ1-5 | TRBV12-3/TRBV12-4 | CASSLRPRQPQHF
TRBD1 | TRBJ2-4 | TRBV2 | CASRAQGAIKNIQYF
- | TRBJ2-7 | TRBV11-2 | CASSLFGRSRGYEQYF
- | TRBJ2-4 | TRBV6-2/TRBV6-3 | CASSYSIGRLAKNIQYF
TRBD1 | TRBJ1-1 | TRBV7-8 | CASSHTTGGLTEAFF
TRBD1 | TRBJ1-2 | TRBV6-6 | CASSYRDREGDTF
- | TRBJ2-5 | TRBV5-1 | CASSLAEQGETQYF
- | TRBJ2-3 | TRBV4-3 | CASRPSRFQGYTDTQYF
- | TRBJ2-6 | TRBV7-9 | CASLRQHGSGANVLTF
- | TRBJ1-1 | TRBV29-1 | CSVEDRRSSPEAFF
- | TRBJ2-7 | TRBV5-1 | CASSFDDYEQYF
- | TRBJ1-2 | TRBV30 | CASSTMSYGYTF
- | TRBJ2-7 | TRBV5-6 | CASSPSDIPYEQYF
- | TRBJ2-7 | TRBV6-6 | CASSYSAGAHEQYF
- | TRBJ1-5 | TRBV7-3 | CASSLRHDQPQHF
TRBD1 | TRBJ2-7 | TRBV20-1 | CSATRTGGYYEQYF
TRBD1 | TRBJ2-7 | TRBV12-3/TRBV12-4 | CASRGQGPHEQYF
TRBD1 | TRBJ2-3 | TRBV6-4 | CASSDGTAGSDTQYF
- | TRBJ2-3 | TRBV29-1 | CSVEQGRADTQYF
TRBD1 | TRBJ1-5 | TRBV6-2/TRBV6-3 | CASSLSLKTTGTSDQPQHF
- | TRBJ1-1 | TRBV12-3/TRBV12-4 | CASRTNLRVSTEAFF
- | TRBJ2-1 | TRBV7-3 | CASSLGYNERFF
TRBD1 | TRBJ2-1 | TRBV12-3/TRBV12-4 | CASRGQGANEQFF
TRBD1 | TRBJ1-2 | TRBV30 | CAWSVPQGNYGYTF